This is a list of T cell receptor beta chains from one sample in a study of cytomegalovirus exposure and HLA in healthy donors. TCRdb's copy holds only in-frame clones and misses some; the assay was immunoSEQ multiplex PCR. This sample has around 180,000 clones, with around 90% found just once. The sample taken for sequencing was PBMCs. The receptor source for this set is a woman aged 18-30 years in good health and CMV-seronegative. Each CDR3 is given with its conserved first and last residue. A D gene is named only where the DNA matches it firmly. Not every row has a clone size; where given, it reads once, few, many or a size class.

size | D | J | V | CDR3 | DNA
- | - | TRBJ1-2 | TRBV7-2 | CASSVLGVGYTF | TGTGCCAGCAGCGTACTCGGGGTCGGCTACACCTTC
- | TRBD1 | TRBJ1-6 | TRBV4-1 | CASSRYLGQGVGHNSPLHF | TGCGCCAGCAGCCGTTACCTGGGGCAGGGGGTGGGTCATAATTCACCCCTCCACTTT
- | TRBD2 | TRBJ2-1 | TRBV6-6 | CASNRIAGVGNEQFF | TGTGCCAGCAACAGAATAGCGGGAGTCGGTAATGAGCAGTTCTTC
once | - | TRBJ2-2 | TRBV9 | CASTKTGQNTGELFF | TGTGCCAGCACCAAGACAGGCCAGAACACCGGGGAGCTGTTTTTT
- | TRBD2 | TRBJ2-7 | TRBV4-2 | CASSPGLAGSYEQYF | TGTGCCAGCAGCCCCGGACTAGCGGGGAGCTACGAGCAGTACTTC
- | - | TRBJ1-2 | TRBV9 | CASSMNREANYGYTF | TGTGCCAGCAGCATGAACAGGGAAGCTAACTATGGCTACACCTTC
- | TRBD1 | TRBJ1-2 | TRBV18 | CASSQQGKDGYTF | TGTGCCAGCTCCCAACAGGGGAAAGATGGCTACACCTTC
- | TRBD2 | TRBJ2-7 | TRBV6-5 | CASSFAAGDGEQYF | TGTGCCAGCAGTTTCGCAGCGGGAGATGGCGAGCAGTACTTC
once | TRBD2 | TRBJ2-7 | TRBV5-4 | CASSPGGGGALEQYF | TGTGCCAGCAGCCCCGGCGGCGGGGGGGCCCTCGAGCAGTACTTC
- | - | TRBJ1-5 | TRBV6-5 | CASSDWENQPQHF | TGTGCCAGCAGTGATTGGGAGAATCAGCCCCAGCATTTT
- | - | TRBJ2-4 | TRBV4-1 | CASSLAATQNIQYF | TGCGCCAGCAGCCTCGCTGCGACTCAGAACATTCAGTACTTC
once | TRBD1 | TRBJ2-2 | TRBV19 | CASSISTGVTGELFF | TGTGCCAGTAGTATCTCAACAGGGGTCACCGGGGAGCTGTTTTTT
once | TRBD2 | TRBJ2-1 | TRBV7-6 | CASSLGSGRGNEQFF | TGTGCCAGCAGCTTAGGCAGCGGGAGGGGGAATGAGCAGTTCTTC
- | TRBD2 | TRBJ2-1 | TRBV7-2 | CASSLVSGSLDEQFF | TGTGCCAGCAGCTTAGTTAGCGGGAGTTTAGATGAGCAGTTCTTC
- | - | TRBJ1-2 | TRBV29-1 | CSVGQGGYGYTF | TGCAGCGTTGGGCAGGGAGGATATGGCTACACCTTC
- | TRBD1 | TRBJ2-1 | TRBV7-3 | CASSSGTGAYNEQFF | TGTGCCAGCAGCTCCGGGACAGGGGCATACAATGAGCAGTTCTTC
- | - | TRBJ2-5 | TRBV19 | CASNLGPGMGETQYF | TGTGCCAGTAATCTAGGCCCTGGCATGGGAGAGACCCAGTACTTC
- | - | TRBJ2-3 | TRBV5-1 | CASSYEQVKNKADTQYF | TGCGCCAGCAGTTACGAACAGGTGAAGAATAAGGCAGATACGCAGTATTTT
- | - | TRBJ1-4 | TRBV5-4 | CASSSINVAGVPQGNEKLFF | TGTGCCAGCAGCTCCATTAACGTTGCAGGGGTCCCTCAGGGGAATGAAAAACTGTTTTTT
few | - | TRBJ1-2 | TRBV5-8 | CASSPLDRHSYGYTF | TGTGCCAGCAGCCCCTTAGACAGGCATTCCTATGGCTACACCTTC
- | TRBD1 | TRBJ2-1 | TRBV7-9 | CASSIGTGGYNEQFF | TGTGCCAGCAGCATCGGGACAGGGGGATACAATGAGCAGTTCTTC
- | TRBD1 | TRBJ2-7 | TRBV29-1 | CSVSYRDRGRVTTREQYF | TGCAGCGTTTCCTACCGGGACAGGGGGCGAGTCACGACGAGGGAGCAGTACTTC
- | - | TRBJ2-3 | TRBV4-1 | CASSQEIANTQYF | TGCGCCAGCAGCCAAGAGATAGCTAATACGCAGTATTTT
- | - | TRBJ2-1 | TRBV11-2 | CASSRGSFYNEQFF | TGTGCCAGCAGCCGAGGGTCTTTCTACAATGAGCAGTTCTTC
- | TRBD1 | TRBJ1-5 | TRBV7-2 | CASSLATGGLGQPQHF | TGTGCCAGCAGCTTAGCCACAGGGGGCTTAGGTCAGCCCCAGCATTTT
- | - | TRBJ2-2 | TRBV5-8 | CASSSGGTTNTGELFF | TGTGCCAGCAGCTCAGGTGGGACAACGAACACCGGGGAGCTGTTTTTT
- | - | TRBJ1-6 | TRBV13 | CASSQAGQSSYNSPLHF | TGTGCCAGCAGCCAGGCCGGACAAAGCTCCTATAATTCACCCCTCCACTTT
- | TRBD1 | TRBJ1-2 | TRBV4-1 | CASSPDPGGALYGYTF | TGCGCCAGCAGCCCCGATCCAGGGGGCGCCCTCTATGGCTACACCTTC
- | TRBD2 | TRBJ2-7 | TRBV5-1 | CASGRGGSYEQYF | TGCGCCAGCGGCCGGGGGGGCTCCTACGAGCAGTACTTC
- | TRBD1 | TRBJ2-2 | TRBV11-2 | CASSSTGGEDTGELFF | TGTGCCAGCAGCTCGACAGGGGGCGAGGACACCGGGGAGCTGTTTTTT
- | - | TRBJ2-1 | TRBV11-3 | CASSLGSTGVFYNEQFF | TGTGCCAGCAGCTTAGGTTCAACCGGGGTATTCTACAATGAGCAGTTCTTC
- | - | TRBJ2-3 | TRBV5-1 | CASSLGTSTDTQYF | TGCGCCAGCAGCCTAGGAACTAGCACAGATACGCAGTATTTT
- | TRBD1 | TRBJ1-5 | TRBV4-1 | CASSWDSNNQPQHF | TGCGCCAGCAGCTGGGACAGTAACAATCAGCCCCAGCATTTT
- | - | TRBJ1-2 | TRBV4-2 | CASSQEMGAVNYGYTF | TGTGCCAGCAGCCAAGAGATGGGGGCGGTTAACTATGGCTACACCTTC
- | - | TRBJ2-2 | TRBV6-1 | CANLQENTGELFF | TGTGCCAATTTACAGGAGAACACCGGGGAGCTGTTTTTT
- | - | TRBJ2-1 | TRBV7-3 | CASSATGGGYNEQFF | TGTGCCAGCAGCGCTACAGGGGGGGGTTACAATGAGCAGTTCTTC
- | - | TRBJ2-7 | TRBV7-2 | CASSPSGQFYEQYF | TGTGCCAGCAGCCCGTCGGGACAATTCTACGAGCAGTACTTC
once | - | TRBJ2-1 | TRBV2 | CASMLYNEQFF | TGTGCCAGCATGTTATACAATGAGCAGTTCTTC
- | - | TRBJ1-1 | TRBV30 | CAWSHRAMNTEAFF | TGTGCCTGGAGCCACAGGGCCATGAACACTGAAGCTTTCTTT
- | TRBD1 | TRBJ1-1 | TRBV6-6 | CASSHTRTGVTEAFF | TGTGCCAGCAGTCACACCAGGACAGGGGTTACTGAAGCTTTCTTT
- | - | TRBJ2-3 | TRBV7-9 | CASSLSPDTQYF | TGTGCCAGCAGCCTCTCTCCAGATACGCAGTATTTT